These T cell receptor beta chains were read from a single sample in a study of cytotoxic CD8 clonotypes in ibrutinib-treated CLL. The method was immunoSEQ multiplex PCR; TCRdb's version includes in-frame clones alone and lacks a portion of them. The sample gives almost 250,000 clones, 70% of which show up once; about 16% is in the top ten. The sequencing here drew on PBMCs, taken after 24 months of ibrutinib treatment. These receptors all stem from a human donor with chronic lymphocytic leukemia. Each CDR3 is given with its conserved first and last residue. The D gene is left open where the match is weak. Clone size is stated in some rows and not others, as once, few, many or a class when expanded.

clone_size j_call d_call v_call cdr3_nt cdr3_aa
few TRBJ2-1 TRBD2 TRBV6-4 TGTGCCAGCAGTGGTCTGGCGGGAGGGCGCAATGAGCAGTTCTTC CASSGLAGGRNEQFF
- TRBJ2-7 - TRBV27 TGTGCCAGCGGGTCGGGACTGCTCCCCTACGAGCAGTACTTC CASGSGLLPYEQYF
- TRBJ1-2 - TRBV11-2 TGTGCCAGCAGCTTATTCTCGTTGAACTATGGCTACACCTTC CASSLFSLNYGYTF
- TRBJ2-7 TRBD1 TRBV7-2 TGTGCCAGCAGCTCCCCGGGGACAGGGTATATCGAGCAGTACTTC CASSSPGTGYIEQYF
- TRBJ2-3 TRBD2 TRBV27 TGTGCCAGCAGTTTCACGCCGGGACTAGCGGGAGTTGAATGGGATACGCAGTATTTT CASSFTPGLAGVEWDTQYF
once TRBJ2-7 - TRBV5-3 TGTGCCAGAAGCTTACAGGGAAAGCGTTTTGAGCAGTACTTC CARSLQGKRFEQYF
- TRBJ2-1 TRBD2 TRBV27 TGTGCCAGCAGTTCCTACGGTTGGCTAGCGGACGACAATGAGCAGTTCTTC CASSSYGWLADDNEQFF
- TRBJ1-5 - TRBV7-9 TGTGCCAGCAGCATCGTGGATCAGCCCCAGCATTTT CASSIVDQPQHF
- TRBJ2-7 - TRBV7-9 TGTGCCGGAGAGGGTGACTCGAACGAGCAGTACTTC CAGEGDSNEQYF
- TRBJ2-7 - TRBV27 TGTGCCAGCAGTTTATCCCCCGGGAGAGGAATCTACGAGCAGTACTTC CASSLSPGRGIYEQYF
- TRBJ2-7 - TRBV18 TGTGCCAGCTCAAGGGGTCAGGACGAGCGCGTCGGGCAGTACTTC CASSRGQDERVGQYF
- TRBJ2-3 TRBD2 TRBV27 TGTGCCAGCAGAGTAGCGGGAGGGCCGGATACGCAGTATTTT CASRVAGGPDTQYF
- TRBJ2-2 - TRBV6-6 TGTGCCAGCAGTTACGAGGGGGGCGGGAACACCGGGGAGCTGTTTTTT CASSYEGGGNTGELFF
once TRBJ2-2 - TRBV7-2 TGTGCCAGCAGCCCCAGGGAAACGTCAAACACCGGGGAGCTGTTTTTT CASSPRETSNTGELFF
- TRBJ1-5 - TRBV5-6 TGTGCCAGCAGCTTGGGGTCAGGGGATCAGCCCCAGCATTTT CASSLGSGDQPQHF
- TRBJ2-7 - TRBV6-5 TGTGCCAGCAGGTACACTATAAGTGTAGCGATCGACGAGCAGTACTTC CASRYTISVAIDEQYF
- TRBJ2-4 TRBD2 TRBV30 TGTGCTCATAGCGGGAGGGGAAGCAAAAACATTCAGTACTTC CAHSGRGSKNIQYF
- TRBJ2-7 TRBD2 TRBV2 TGTGCCAGCAGGCAAGGGACTAGCGGCCACGAGCAGTACTTC CASRQGTSGHEQYF
- TRBJ2-5 - TRBV19 TGTGCCAGTAGTATCCCCGCCCCCTACGGGGTACAGTACTTC CASSIPAPYGVQYF
few TRBJ1-5 - TRBV28 TGTGCCAGCAGTTCAGACAGTGGCAATCAGCCCCAGCATTTT CASSSDSGNQPQHF
- TRBJ2-7 TRBD1 TRBV28 TGTGCCAGCAGTCCCCAGACAGGGCGTTACGAGCAGTACTTC CASSPQTGRYEQYF
- TRBJ2-2 TRBD1 TRBV19 TGTGCCAGTAGTACCACAGGGGCCGGGGAGCTGTTTTTT CASSTTGAGELFF
- TRBJ2-5 - TRBV7-3 TGTGCCAGCAGCCACAATGGTAGGGGAGAGACCCAGTACTTC CASSHNGRGETQYF
- TRBJ2-5 - TRBV5-4 TGTGCCAGCAGTTCCCAGGGGCCCTCCTCCTCTAACCAAGAGACCCAGTACTTC CASSSQGPSSSNQETQYF
- TRBJ1-1 TRBD1 TRBV29-1 TGCAGCGTCGATCGACAGGGACTGAACACTGAAGCTTTCTTT CSVDRQGLNTEAFF
- TRBJ2-7 TRBD2 TRBV19 TGTGCCAGTAGTATCAGTCTAGCGGGAGACTACGAGCAGTACTTC CASSISLAGDYEQYF
- TRBJ2-7 TRBD2 TRBV5-4 TGTGCCAGCAGCCCGGGGGCGGGAGGAACCTACGAGCAGTACTTC CASSPGAGGTYEQYF
- TRBJ2-7 - TRBV10-3 TGTGCCATCAGAATTAGGGACACCTCCTTGTACGAGCAGTACTTC CAIRIRDTSLYEQYF
- TRBJ1-2 - TRBV28 TGTGCCAGCTGGGCCCTGAAACACAGGCAAGACGGGAGGGGATACTATGGCTACACCTTC CASWALKHRQDGRGYYGYTF
- TRBJ2-7 - TRBV27 TGTGCCAGCAGTTTAACCGGGCGGTACGAGCAGTACTTC CASSLTGRYEQYF
- TRBJ2-5 - TRBV4-1 TGCGCCAGCAGCCAAGATGATGGAGAGGGAGAGACCCAGTACTTC CASSQDDGEGETQYF
few TRBJ2-1 - TRBV28 TGTGCCAGCTTCGACGGCAATGAGCAGTTCTTC CASFDGNEQFF
- TRBJ2-1 - TRBV28 TGTGCCAGCCTTGCCTACAATGAGCAGTTCTTC CASLAYNEQFF
- TRBJ1-4 - TRBV27 TGTGCCAGCGGCTTGGAAGCAACTAATGAAAAACTGTTTTTT CASGLEATNEKLFF
- TRBJ2-3 - TRBV15 TGTGCCACCAGCAGAGACCCAACCACAGATACGCAGTATTTT CATSRDPTTDTQYF
- TRBJ2-3 - TRBV29-1 TGCAGCGTTGGGGGGGACTCCATCACAGATACGCAGTATTTT CSVGGDSITDTQYF
- TRBJ1-1 TRBD1 TRBV28 TGTGCCAGCACCTTGGACAGGGTGGATACTGAAGCTTTCTTT CASTLDRVDTEAFF
- TRBJ1-1 - TRBV19 TGTGCCAGTAGTATCGGGGCTGCTGAAGCTTTCTTT CASSIGAAEAFF
- TRBJ1-2 TRBD1 TRBV4-3 TGCGCCAGCAGCCAAGAACAGGGACAGCATAGCTATGGCTACACCTTC CASSQEQGQHSYGYTF
- TRBJ1-3 - TRBV28 TGTGCCAGTGGGCGGTCTGGAAACACCATATATTTT CASGRSGNTIYF
- TRBJ2-1 - TRBV29-1 TGCAGCGTTGAATGGAGTATCGAAAGTGAGCAGTTCTTC CSVEWSIESEQFF
- TRBJ2-2 TRBD2 TRBV15 TGTGCCACCAGCAGAGGCGGGAGCGGAGGCGGGGAGCTGTTTTTT CATSRGGSGGGELFF
few TRBJ2-3 - TRBV5-6 TGTGCCAGCAGTGCGGGGACAGATACGCAGTATTTT CASSAGTDTQYF
few TRBJ2-7 - TRBV29-1 TGCAGCGTTGTGGGGTCCGAGCAGTACTTC CSVVGSEQYF
- TRBJ2-7 TRBD1 TRBV19 TGTGCCAGTAGTATTGCGACAGGGAATTACGAGCAGTACTTC CASSIATGNYEQYF
- TRBJ2-7 - TRBV20-1 TGCAGTGCTGAGGACCCAACGGAGTACTTC CSAEDPTEYF
- TRBJ1-5 - TRBV15 TGTGCCACCAGCAGAGGGAGTGGCAATCAGCCCCAGCATTTT CATSRGSGNQPQHF
- TRBJ1-3 - TRBV7-9 TGTGCCAGCAGCTTAGAGGTGTCGGGGGCCTCTGGAAACACCATATATTTT CASSLEVSGASGNTIYF
few TRBJ2-2 - TRBV28 TGTGCCAGCAGTTTAGGGACCGGGGAGCTGTTTTTT CASSLGTGELFF
- TRBJ2-5 - TRBV7-7 TGTGCTAGCAGCTTAGGGACGACCTTTGAGACCCAGTACTTC CASSLGTTFETQYF
few TRBJ2-3 - TRBV6-5 TGTGCCAGCAGTCAACCAGGGACAGATACGCAGTATTTT CASSQPGTDTQYF
- TRBJ1-5 TRBD1 TRBV19 TGTGCCAGTAGTATAGAGGACAGGGGCGGTCAGCCCCAGCATTTT CASSIEDRGGQPQHF
few TRBJ1-2 - TRBV19 TGTGCCAGTAGTATGGGCGATTCGTTCGTCGGCTACACCTTC CASSMGDSFVGYTF
few TRBJ2-7 TRBD1 TRBV19 TGTGCCAGTAGTTGGGACAGTCGGGAGCAGTACTTC CASSWDSREQYF
- TRBJ2-7 TRBD1 TRBV11-1 TGTGCCAGCAGCTTCGAACAGGGGCCCTACGAGCAGTACTTC CASSFEQGPYEQYF
once TRBJ2-2 - TRBV9 TGTGCCAGCAGCGTAGAGGGATCGAACACCGGGGAGCTGTTTTTT CASSVEGSNTGELFF
- TRBJ2-3 TRBD1 TRBV7-2 TGTGCCAGCAGCTTAGTAGCACAGGGGACAGATACGCAGTATTTT CASSLVAQGTDTQYF